The subject of this entry is one T cell receptor (beta chain). No antigen is known for it. The CDR3 runs 11 residues. V dropped 6 bases and J dropped 8 bases, with 10 bases sitting between them. Germline V CDR1 and CDR2: SNHLY, FYNNEI. This entry belongs to a study of T cell responses to AZD1222 COVID-19 vaccine. Study-wide results and caveats: Of the AZD1222 recipients, only five or six were seropositive at baseline. Spike as a whole was targeted by vaccine-associated CD4 TCRs, dominant at 160-218 and 743-854.

Only in-frame clones appear in the TCRdb table, and some are missing; sequencing was by immunoSEQ multiplex PCR. The sample records around 260,000 clones, about 92% being singletons. The source is an adult in good health. Sample: peripheral blood, taken on day 0 of AZD1222 vaccination. The chain is built from TRBV2 and TRBJ1-1, with D possibly matching TRBD1 (5 bases). The CDR3: CASRDTGEAFF. The CDR3 DNA follows: TGTGCCAGCAGGGACACAGGAGAAGCTTTCTTT.